A selection of T cell receptor beta chains follows, all from one sample in a study of T cell responses to AZD1222 COVID-19 vaccine. The assay was immunoSEQ multiplex PCR, and TCRdb's table has in-frame clones only and misses some. Among about 95,000 clones listed, roughly 91% were seen once. The sequences come from peripheral blood, collected on day 0 of AZD1222 vaccination. The receptor source for this set is an adult in good health. The CDR3 runs from the conserved cysteine through the conserved F or W.

len	v_gene	CDR3aa
14	TRBV9	CASSGGVVNQPQHF
13	TRBV6-5	CASSLQPGDGYTF
16	TRBV6-2/TRBV6-3	CASSTGRAGKAYEQYF
15	TRBV5-1	CASSKGLAQVNEQFF
15	TRBV9	CASSPGGTGGREQYF
15	TRBV24-1	CATSDSGQPLYGYTF
17	TRBV28	CASSLRRVIRAIYGYTF
17	TRBV18	CASSPRTGTSGDNEQFF
13	TRBV6-5	CASSYSTTGELFF
13	TRBV2	CASTGSHTDTQYF
15	TRBV29-1	CSTPGLAGGHNEQFF
15	TRBV27	CASSLSSGGGGELFF
12	TRBV20-1	CSASHPSAPLHF
15	TRBV4-1	CASSPSGGPPHEQYF
13	TRBV12-5	CASGLVYPGELFF
16	TRBV29-1	CSVEGTSGPGTDTQYF
16	TRBV7-9	CASSPAGRQGNTEAFF
16	TRBV10-1	CASSESRIGAKNIQYF
14	TRBV6-5	CASSYKGGPGELFF
16	TRBV19	CASSAASGTGGGEQYF
16	TRBV6-6	CASSYTPDSPSTEAFF
16	TRBV7-2	CASSLDPGAGEDEQYF
13	TRBV12-3/TRBV12-4	CASSTGLAAKRFF
13	TRBV11-3	CASSLGGADTQYF
16	TRBV5-4	CASSAGLAGITDTQYF
14	TRBV19	CASSQGPYNSPLHF
14	TRBV18	CASSPGTGQETQYF
16	TRBV5-1	CASSLPSGGITDTQYF
14	TRBV10-2	CASTFDRVNSPLHF
18	TRBV9	CASSEGRGWTSSYNEQFF
14	TRBV6-4	CASSRTSGVDEQFF
15	TRBV15	CATSRGLGSENIQYF
15	TRBV6-5	CASSPIPRENTEAFF
15	TRBV4-3	CASSSSWGQGSPLHF
16	TRBV7-9	CASSSLAGGPRETQYF
13	TRBV7-2	CASSLVTYNEQFF
14	TRBV9	CASSVGTANYGYTF
15	TRBV30	CAWSGLEGGYYGYTF
15	TRBV11-2	CASRLTSGGLHEQFF
13	TRBV19	CASSTGLADTQYF
13	TRBV2	CASTFGQAYEQYF
14	TRBV28	CASSPGDSQETQYF
13	TRBV2	CASSEEGIQPQHF
17	TRBV7-6	CASSSSRTGNSGNTIYF
16	TRBV3-1/TRBV3-2	CASSQIRGNSGDTQYF
17	TRBV18	CASSPTRDSYSGNTIYF
17	TRBV30	CAWSRIVPLQGVYGYTF
14	TRBV6-6	CASKKTGQFYGYTF
14	TRBV5-5	CASSFSEGVSPLHF
13	TRBV2	CASSEAPTEKLFF
15	TRBV5-1	CASSPEIRFNYGYTF
13	TRBV27	CASSYGPDQPQHF
15	TRBV6-5	CASSLQGFSNQPQHF
15	TRBV5-1	CASSSGTDTLYGYTF
15	TRBV3-1/TRBV3-2	CASSPSPYQGNEQFF
14	TRBV18	CASSPDGLHQPQHF
14	TRBV11-2	CASSLLAGRRGYTF
17	TRBV5-6	CASSLVGRVLPGNTIYF
13	TRBV30	CAWSGGGRQPQHF